Given below is one T cell receptor beta chain in context. Its target is unknown. The data belong to a study of OX40 agonist ivuxolimab in advanced cancers. Study background: The dose-escalation cohort was approximately 84% male, with a mean age of 60 years, ranging roughly 20 to 80. The study's findings and limits: Researchers did not establish what antigens the expanded peripheral T cells target.

Clones were sequenced by immunoSEQ multiplex PCR, and TCRdb holds only the in-frame ones, with some missing. In the table there are approximately 32,000 clones, approximately 84% of which are singletons. The clonotype originates from an adult with an advanced solid tumor such as melanoma, head and neck, liver or kidney cancer. This specimen consisted of CD4+ or CD8+ T cells sorted from blood, obtained in a trial of the OX40 agonist ivuxolimab.

The CDR3, as DNA: TGTGCCAGCAGTGGACAGGTCGCTGAGCAGTTCTTC. Translated, it gives CASSGQVAEQFF. The chain employs TRBV2 and TRBJ2-1, with TRBD1 as a possible D gene (6 bases). Deletions cut 4 bases from V and 9 bases from J, with 10 bases between. The CDR3 spans 12 residues. The germline gives CDR1 SNHLY, CDR2 FYNNEI. Complete variable domain (other parts from reference TRBV2 and TRBJ2-1): EPEVTQTPSHQVTQMGQEVILRCVPISNHLYFYWYRQILGQKVEFLVSFYNNEISEKSEIFDDQFSVERPDGSNFTLKIRSTKLEDSAMYFCASSGQVAEQFFGPGTRLTVL.